This is a list of T cell receptor beta chains from one sample in a study of T cell changes during pregnancy in multiple sclerosis. TCRdb's table, derived via immunoSEQ multiplex PCR, lists solely in-frame clones and lacks some. The table lists 28,000 or so clones, about 90% of them singletons. This material consisted of CD4+ T cells from peripheral blood mononuclear cells, taken in the first trimester of pregnancy. The receptors shown here come from a female donor in good health, enrolled as a control in a pregnancy study. Each CDR3 is given with its conserved first and last residue. Each record gives: V gene, clone size, J gene, D gene, CDR3 protein, CDR3 DNA. D genes are given only for firm matches. Size tells how often a clone was seen (once, few, many) or the class of an expanded clone, and some rows leave it out.

TRBV5-4	-	TRBJ2-1	TRBD2	CASRLGGGAHNEQFF	TGTGCCAGCAGGCTCGGCGGGGGGGCCCACAATGAGCAGTTCTTC
TRBV7-2	-	TRBJ1-1	-	CASSVQISNTEAFF	TGTGCCAGCAGCGTACAGATTTCTAACACTGAAGCTTTCTTT
TRBV5-4	-	TRBJ1-2	-	CASSLGGNYGYTF	TGTGCCAGCAGCTTAGGAGGTAACTATGGCTACACCTTC
TRBV18	few	TRBJ1-1	TRBD1	CASSLDRAFTEAFF	TGTGCCAGCTCACTGGACAGGGCGTTCACTGAAGCTTTCTTT
TRBV6-1	-	TRBJ1-2	-	CASSDRVRILDHYGYTF	TGTGCCAGCAGTGACAGGGTTCGCATTCTAGACCACTATGGCTACACCTTC
TRBV5-1	-	TRBJ1-4	-	CASRGPPADEKLFF	TGCGCCAGCAGAGGTCCCCCGGCGGATGAAAAACTGTTTTTT
TRBV4-2	-	TRBJ2-1	-	CASSQVEGSNNEQFF	TGTGCCAGCAGCCAAGTAGAAGGGAGCAACAATGAGCAGTTCTTC
TRBV6-5	-	TRBJ2-5	-	CASSYAGPADQETQYF	TGTGCCAGCAGTTACGCGGGGCCGGCGGACCAAGAGACCCAGTACTTC
TRBV4-1	-	TRBJ1-1	-	CASSQNNLPRALVGTEAFF	TGCGCCAGCAGCCAAAATAATCTTCCCAGGGCATTGGTGGGCACTGAAGCTTTCTTT
TRBV19	-	TRBJ1-5	TRBD1	CASSITGGLEQPQHF	TGTGCCAGTAGTATTACAGGGGGCCTAGAACAGCCCCAGCATTTT
TRBV19	-	TRBJ1-2	TRBD1	CASSIQGADYGYTF	TGTGCCAGTAGTATACAGGGGGCGGACTATGGCTACACCTTC
TRBV7-9	-	TRBJ2-5	TRBD2	CASSFGEGLHDGETQYF	TGTGCCAGCAGCTTTGGGGAGGGACTCCACGACGGGGAGACCCAGTACTTC
TRBV27	-	TRBJ1-2	TRBD1	CASSLSTGQNGYTF	TGTGCCAGCAGTTTATCGACGGGACAGAATGGCTACACCTTC
TRBV6-5	-	TRBJ2-7	TRBD1	CATSPGQGEQYF	TGTGCCACATCCCCGGGACAGGGCGAGCAGTACTTC
TRBV6-1	-	TRBJ1-2	TRBD1	CASSDRWDSYGYTF	TGTGCCAGCAGCGACCGATGGGACAGCTATGGCTACACCTTC
TRBV5-1	-	TRBJ2-7	TRBD1	CASTLGTGTYEQYF	TGCGCCTCAACTCTCGGGACAGGGACCTACGAGCAGTACTTC
TRBV5-5	-	TRBJ1-5	TRBD1	CASSLVVYRQGDQPQHF	TGTGCCAGCAGCTTGGTAGTCTATCGCCAGGGGGATCAGCCCCAGCATTTT
TRBV6-5	-	TRBJ1-5	-	CASSWAVEGQPQHF	TGTGCCAGCAGCTGGGCCGTGGAGGGTCAGCCCCAGCATTTT
TRBV7-8	-	TRBJ2-5	TRBD2	CASSLGLAGGNQETQYF	TGTGCCAGCAGCTTAGGACTAGCGGGGGGAAACCAAGAGACCCAGTACTTC
TRBV19	-	TRBJ1-2	TRBD1	CASTQIGTAYGYTF	TGTGCCAGTACACAAATCGGGACAGCCTATGGCTACACCTTC
TRBV4-3	-	TRBJ1-2	-	CASSQVGGRGGYTF	TGCGCCAGCAGCCAAGTCGGGGGTCGGGGTGGCTACACCTTC
TRBV29-1	-	TRBJ2-5	-	CSVDGLRGETQYF	TGCAGCGTAGATGGACTCAGGGGAGAGACCCAGTACTTC
TRBV4-1	-	TRBJ2-1	TRBD2	CASSQGGLAYNEQFF	TGCGCCAGCAGCCAAGGGGGACTAGCCTACAATGAGCAGTTCTTC
TRBV7-2	-	TRBJ2-2	-	CASSLGYGGNTGELFF	TGTGCCAGCAGCTTAGGATACGGGGGGAACACCGGGGAGCTGTTTTTT
TRBV5-4	once	TRBJ2-1	TRBD2	CASSPSGYSYNEQFF	TGTGCCAGCAGCCCTAGCGGGTACTCCTACAATGAGCAGTTCTTC
TRBV18	-	TRBJ2-7	-	CASSPSGFTPSYEQYF	TGTGCCAGCTCACCGTCGGGGTTTACCCCTTCCTACGAGCAGTACTTC
TRBV13	once	TRBJ1-4	-	CASSFRGPNEKLFF	TGTGCCAGCAGCTTCAGGGGACCTAATGAAAAACTGTTTTTT
TRBV7-2	-	TRBJ1-2	-	CASSSPPTASIGYTF	TGTGCCAGCAGCTCACCCCCGACAGCATCTATTGGCTACACCTTC
TRBV11-2	-	TRBJ1-3	-	CASSLDGRGSVSGNTIYF	TGTGCCAGCAGCTTAGACGGCAGGGGATCTGTCTCTGGAAACACCATATATTTT
TRBV5-1	-	TRBJ2-1	-	CASSSDGGTYNEQFF	TGCGCCAGCAGCTCCGATGGGGGGACCTACAATGAGCAGTTCTTC
TRBV5-4	-	TRBJ1-3	-	CASSLAGGNTIYF	TGTGCCAGCAGCTTGGCCGGGGGAAACACCATATATTTT
TRBV18	-	TRBJ2-3	TRBD1	CASSPPAVGQDEGQYF	TGTGCCAGCTCACCACCGGCTGTCGGACAGGACGAAGGGCAGTATTTT
TRBV5-1	-	TRBJ2-7	-	CASSKSDTYYEQYF	TGCGCCAGCAGCAAATCGGACACGTACTACGAGCAGTACTTC
TRBV19	-	TRBJ1-1	TRBD1	CASSIRQGDTEAFF	TGTGCCAGTAGTATACGGCAGGGGGACACTGAAGCTTTCTTT
TRBV25-1	-	TRBJ1-2	TRBD1	CASSHTGVYGYTF	TGTGCCAGCAGTCACACAGGGGTCTATGGCTACACCTTC
TRBV30	-	TRBJ2-2	-	CAWSERVGPNTGELFF	TGTGCCTGGAGTGAAAGAGTTGGGCCCAACACCGGGGAGCTGTTTTTT